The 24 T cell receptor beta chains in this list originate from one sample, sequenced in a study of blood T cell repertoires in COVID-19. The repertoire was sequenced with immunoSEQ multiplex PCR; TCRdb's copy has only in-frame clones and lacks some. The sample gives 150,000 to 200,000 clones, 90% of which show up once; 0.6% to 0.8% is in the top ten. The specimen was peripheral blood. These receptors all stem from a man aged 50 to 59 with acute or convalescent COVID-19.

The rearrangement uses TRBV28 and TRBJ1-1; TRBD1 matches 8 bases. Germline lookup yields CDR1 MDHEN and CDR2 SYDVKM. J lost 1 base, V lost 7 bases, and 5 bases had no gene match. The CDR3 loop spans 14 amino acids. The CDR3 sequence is CASITGTGNTEAFF. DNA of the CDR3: TGTGCCAGCATTACCGGGACAGGGAACACTGAAGCTTTCTTT.

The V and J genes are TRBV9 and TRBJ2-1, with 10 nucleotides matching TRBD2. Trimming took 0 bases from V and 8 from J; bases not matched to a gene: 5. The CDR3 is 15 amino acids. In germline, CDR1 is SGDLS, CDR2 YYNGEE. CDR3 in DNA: TGTGCCAGCAGCGTAGCGGGACTAGCGACGTATGAGCAGTTCTTC. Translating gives CASSVAGLATYEQFF.

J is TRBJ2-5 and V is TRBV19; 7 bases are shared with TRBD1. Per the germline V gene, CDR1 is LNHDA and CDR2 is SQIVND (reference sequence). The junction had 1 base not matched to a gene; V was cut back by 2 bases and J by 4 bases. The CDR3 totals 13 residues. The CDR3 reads CASSINRGETQYF. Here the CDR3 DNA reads TGTGCCAGTAGTATAAACAGGGGAGAGACCCAGTACTTC.

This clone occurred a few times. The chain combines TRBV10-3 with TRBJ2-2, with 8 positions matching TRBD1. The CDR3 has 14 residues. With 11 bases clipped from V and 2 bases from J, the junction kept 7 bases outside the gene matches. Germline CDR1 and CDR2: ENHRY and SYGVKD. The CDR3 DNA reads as TGTGCCTTACGGGGACAGGATAACACCGGGGAGCTGTTTTTT. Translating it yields CALRGQDNTGELFF.

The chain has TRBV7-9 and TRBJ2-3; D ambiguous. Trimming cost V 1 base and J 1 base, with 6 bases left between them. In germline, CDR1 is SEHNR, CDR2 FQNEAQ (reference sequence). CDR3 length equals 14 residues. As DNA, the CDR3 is TGTGCCAGCAGCTTAGGTGAGGGCACAGATACGCAGTATTTT. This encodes CASSLGEGTDTQYF.

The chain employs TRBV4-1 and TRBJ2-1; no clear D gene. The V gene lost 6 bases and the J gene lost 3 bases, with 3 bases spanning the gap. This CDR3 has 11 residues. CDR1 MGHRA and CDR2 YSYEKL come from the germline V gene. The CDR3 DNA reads TGCGCCAGCAGTAACTACAATGAGCAGTTCTTC. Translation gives CASSNYNEQFF.

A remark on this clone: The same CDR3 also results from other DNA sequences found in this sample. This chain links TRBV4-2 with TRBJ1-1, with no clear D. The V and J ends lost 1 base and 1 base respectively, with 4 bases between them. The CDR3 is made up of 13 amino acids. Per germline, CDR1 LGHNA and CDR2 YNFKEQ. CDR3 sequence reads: CASSQGGNTEAFF. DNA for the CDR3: TGTGCCAGCAGCCAAGGCGGGAACACTGAAGCTTTCTTT.

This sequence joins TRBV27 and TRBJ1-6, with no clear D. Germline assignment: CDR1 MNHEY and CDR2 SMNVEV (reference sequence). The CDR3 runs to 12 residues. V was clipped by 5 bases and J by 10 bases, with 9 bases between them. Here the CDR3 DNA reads TGTGCCAGCAGTGATAACAAGTCACCCCTCCACTTT. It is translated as CASSDNKSPLHF.

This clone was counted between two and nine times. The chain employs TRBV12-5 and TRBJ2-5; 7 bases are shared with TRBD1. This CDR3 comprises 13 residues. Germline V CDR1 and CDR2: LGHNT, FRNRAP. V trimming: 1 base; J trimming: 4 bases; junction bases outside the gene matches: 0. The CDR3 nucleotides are TGTGCTAGTGGTTTGGGACAGGGAGAGACCCAGTACTTC. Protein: CASGLGQGETQYF.

CDR3 residues: CASSLDPLLTSGGNNEQFF. The CDR3 DNA reads TGCGCCAGCAGCCTAGACCCCCTTTTGACTAGCGGGGGAAACAATGAGCAGTTCTTC. The J gene is TRBJ2-1, the V gene TRBV4-1, with TRBD2 matching over 12 bases. The germline V gene has CDR1 MGHRA and CDR2 YSYEKL. J gave up 5 bases and V 4 bases, and 15 bases lay outside the gene matches. The CDR3 is 19 amino acids.

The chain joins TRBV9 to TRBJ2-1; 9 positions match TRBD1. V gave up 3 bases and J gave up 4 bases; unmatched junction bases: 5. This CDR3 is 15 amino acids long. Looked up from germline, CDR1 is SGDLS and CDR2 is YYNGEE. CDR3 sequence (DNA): TGTGCCAGCAGCGGCCGACAGGGGGGATACAATGAGCAGTTCTTC. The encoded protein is CASSGRQGGYNEQFF.

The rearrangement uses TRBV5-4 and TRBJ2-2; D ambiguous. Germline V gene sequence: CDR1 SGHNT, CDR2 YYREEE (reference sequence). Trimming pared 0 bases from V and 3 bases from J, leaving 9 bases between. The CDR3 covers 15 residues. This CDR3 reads CASSLGLRDTGELFF. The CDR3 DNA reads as TGTGCCAGCAGCTTGGGTTTGCGAGACACCGGGGAGCTGTTTTTT.

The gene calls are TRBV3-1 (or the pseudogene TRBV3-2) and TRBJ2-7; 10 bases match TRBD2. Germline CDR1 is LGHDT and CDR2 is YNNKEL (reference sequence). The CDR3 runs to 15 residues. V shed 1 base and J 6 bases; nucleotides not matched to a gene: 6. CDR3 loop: CASSQVLGLAAEQYF. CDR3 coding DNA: TGTGCCAGCAGCCAAGTTCTCGGACTAGCGGCCGAGCAGTACTTC.

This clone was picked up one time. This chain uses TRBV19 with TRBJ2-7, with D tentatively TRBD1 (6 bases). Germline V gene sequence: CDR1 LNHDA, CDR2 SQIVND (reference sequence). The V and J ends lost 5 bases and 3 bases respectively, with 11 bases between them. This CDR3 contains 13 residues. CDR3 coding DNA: TGTGCCAGTAGTCTCCAGGGGAGCTACGAGCAGTACTTC. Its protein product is CASSLQGSYEQYF.

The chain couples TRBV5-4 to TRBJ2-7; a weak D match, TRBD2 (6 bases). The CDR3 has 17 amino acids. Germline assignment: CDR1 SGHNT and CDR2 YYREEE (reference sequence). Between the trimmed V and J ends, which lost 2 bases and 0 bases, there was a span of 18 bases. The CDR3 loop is CASSFVPGGARSYEQYF. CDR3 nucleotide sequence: TGTGCCAGCAGCTTTGTCCCCGGCGGGGCGCGCTCCTACGAGCAGTACTTC.

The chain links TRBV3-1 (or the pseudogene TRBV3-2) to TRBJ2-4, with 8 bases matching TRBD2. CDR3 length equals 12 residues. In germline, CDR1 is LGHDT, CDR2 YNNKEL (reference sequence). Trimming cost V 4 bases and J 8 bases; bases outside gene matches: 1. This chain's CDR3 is CASSPREDIQYF. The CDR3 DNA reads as TGTGCCAGCAGCCCGCGGGAGGACATTCAGTACTTC.

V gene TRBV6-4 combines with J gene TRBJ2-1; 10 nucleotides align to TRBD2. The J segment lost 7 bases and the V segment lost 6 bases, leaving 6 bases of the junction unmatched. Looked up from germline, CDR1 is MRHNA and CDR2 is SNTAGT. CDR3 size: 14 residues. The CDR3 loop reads CASRRTSGSNEQFF. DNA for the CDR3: TGTGCCAGCAGAAGGACTAGCGGAAGTAATGAGCAGTTCTTC.

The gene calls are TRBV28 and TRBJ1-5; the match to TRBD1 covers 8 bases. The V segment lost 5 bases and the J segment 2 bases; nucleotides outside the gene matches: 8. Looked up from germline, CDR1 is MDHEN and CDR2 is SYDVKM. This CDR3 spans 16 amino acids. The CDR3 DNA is TGTGCCAGCAGTCCCGACAGGGGAAGAGGCAATCAGCCCCAGCATTTT. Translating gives CASSPDRGRGNQPQHF.

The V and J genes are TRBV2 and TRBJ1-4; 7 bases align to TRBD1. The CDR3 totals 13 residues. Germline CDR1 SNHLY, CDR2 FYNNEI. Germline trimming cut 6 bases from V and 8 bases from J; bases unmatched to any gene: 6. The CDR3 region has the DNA TGTGCCAGCAGACAGGGGTCGTCGGAAAAACTGTTTTTT. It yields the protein CASRQGSSEKLFF.

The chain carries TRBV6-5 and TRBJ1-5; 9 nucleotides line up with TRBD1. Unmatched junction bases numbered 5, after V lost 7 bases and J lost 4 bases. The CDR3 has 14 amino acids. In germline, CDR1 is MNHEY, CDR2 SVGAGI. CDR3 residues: CASTTGGWNQPQHF. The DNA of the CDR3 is TGTGCCAGCACTACAGGGGGCTGGAATCAGCCCCAGCATTTT.

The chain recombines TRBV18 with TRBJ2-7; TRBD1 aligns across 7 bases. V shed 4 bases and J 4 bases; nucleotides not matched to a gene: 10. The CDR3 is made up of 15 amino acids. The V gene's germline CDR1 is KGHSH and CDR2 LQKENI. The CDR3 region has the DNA TGTGCCAGCTCACTCCAACGACAGGGTGGATACGAGCAGTACTTC. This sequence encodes CASSLQRQGGYEQYF. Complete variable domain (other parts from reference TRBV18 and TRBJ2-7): NAGVMQNPRHLVRRRGQEARLRCSPMKGHSHVYWYRQLPEEGLKFMVYLQKENIIDESGMPKERFSAEFPKEGPSILRIQQVVRGDSAAYFCASSLQRQGGYEQYFGPGTRLTVT.

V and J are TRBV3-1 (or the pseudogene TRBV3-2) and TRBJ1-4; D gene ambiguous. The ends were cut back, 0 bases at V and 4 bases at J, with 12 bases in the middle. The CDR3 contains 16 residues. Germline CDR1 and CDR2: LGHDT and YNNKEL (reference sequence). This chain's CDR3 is CASSQDLMGNNEKLFF. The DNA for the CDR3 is TGTGCCAGCAGCCAAGATCTCATGGGCAATAATGAAAAACTGTTTTTT.

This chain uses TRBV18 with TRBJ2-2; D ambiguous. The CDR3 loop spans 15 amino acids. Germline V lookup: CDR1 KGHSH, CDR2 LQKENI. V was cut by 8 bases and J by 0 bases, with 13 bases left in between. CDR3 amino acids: CASRIGSTNTGELFF. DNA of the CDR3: TGTGCCAGCCGTATCGGTAGTACGAACACCGGGGAGCTGTTTTTT.

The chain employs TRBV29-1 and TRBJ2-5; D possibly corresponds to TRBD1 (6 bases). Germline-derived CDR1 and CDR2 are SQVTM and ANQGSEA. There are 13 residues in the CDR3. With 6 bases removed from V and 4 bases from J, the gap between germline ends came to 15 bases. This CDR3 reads CSVQRGGPETQYF. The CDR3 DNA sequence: TGCAGCGTCCAGAGAGGGGGACCAGAGACCCAGTACTTC.